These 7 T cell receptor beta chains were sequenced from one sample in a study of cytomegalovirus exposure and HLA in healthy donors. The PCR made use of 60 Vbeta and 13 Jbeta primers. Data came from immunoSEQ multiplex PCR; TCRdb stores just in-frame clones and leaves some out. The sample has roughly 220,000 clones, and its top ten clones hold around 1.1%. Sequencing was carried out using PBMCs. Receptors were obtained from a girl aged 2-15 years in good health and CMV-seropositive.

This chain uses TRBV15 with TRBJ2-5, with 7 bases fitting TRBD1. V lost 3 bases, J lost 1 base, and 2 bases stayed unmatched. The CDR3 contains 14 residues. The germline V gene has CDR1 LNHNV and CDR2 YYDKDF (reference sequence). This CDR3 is CATSSWDSQETQYF. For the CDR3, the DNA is TGTGCCACCAGCAGTTGGGACAGCCAAGAGACCCAGTACTTC. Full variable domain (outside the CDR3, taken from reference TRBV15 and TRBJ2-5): DAMVIQNPRYQVTQFGKPVTLSCSQTLNHNVMYWYQQKSSQAPKLLFHYYDKDFNNEADTPDNFQSRRPNTSFCFLDIRSPGLGDTAMYLCATSSWDSQETQYFGPGTRLLVL.

The CDR3 region is CASSAGTGLNQPQHF. Written as DNA, the CDR3 is TGTGCCAGCAGCGCCGGGACAGGGTTGAATCAGCCCCAGCATTTT. The J gene is TRBJ1-5, the V gene TRBV2; 9 bases line up with TRBD1. V lost 6 bases to trimming and J lost 4 bases; unmatched junction nucleotides: 7. CDR3 length: 15 amino acids. CDR1 is SNHLY and CDR2 is FYNNEI in the germline V gene.

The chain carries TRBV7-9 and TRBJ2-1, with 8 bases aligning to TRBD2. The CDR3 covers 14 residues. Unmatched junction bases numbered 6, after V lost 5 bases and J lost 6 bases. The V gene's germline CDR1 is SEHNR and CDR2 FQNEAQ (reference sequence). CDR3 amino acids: CASSTGTRINEQFF. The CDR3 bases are TGTGCCAGCAGCACCGGGACTAGAATCAATGAGCAGTTCTTC.

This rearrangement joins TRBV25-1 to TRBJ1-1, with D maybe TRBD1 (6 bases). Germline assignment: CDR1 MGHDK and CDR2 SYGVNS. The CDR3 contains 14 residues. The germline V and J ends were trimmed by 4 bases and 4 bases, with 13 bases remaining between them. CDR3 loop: CASSGHRASTEAFF. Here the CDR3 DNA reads TGTGCCAGCAGTGGGCACAGGGCCAGCACTGAAGCTTTCTTT. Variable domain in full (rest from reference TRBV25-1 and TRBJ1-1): EADIYQTPRYLVIGTGKKITLECSQTMGHDKMYWYQQDPGMELHLIHYSYGVNSTEKGDLSSESTVSRIRTEHFPLTLESARPSHTSQYLCASSGHRASTEAFFGQGTRLTVV.

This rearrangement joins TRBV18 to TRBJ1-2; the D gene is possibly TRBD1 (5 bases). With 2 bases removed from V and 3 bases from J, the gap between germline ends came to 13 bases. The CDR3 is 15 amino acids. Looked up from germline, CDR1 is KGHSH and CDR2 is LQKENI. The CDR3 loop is CASSPFWGADYGYTF. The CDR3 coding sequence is TGTGCCAGCTCACCATTCTGGGGCGCGGACTATGGCTACACCTTC. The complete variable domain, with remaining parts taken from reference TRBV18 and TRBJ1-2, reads NAGVMQNPRHLVRRRGQEARLRCSPMKGHSHVYWYRQLPEEGLKFMVYLQKENIIDESGMPKERFSAEFPKEGPSILRIQQVVRGDSAAYFCASSPFWGADYGYTFGSGTRLTVV.

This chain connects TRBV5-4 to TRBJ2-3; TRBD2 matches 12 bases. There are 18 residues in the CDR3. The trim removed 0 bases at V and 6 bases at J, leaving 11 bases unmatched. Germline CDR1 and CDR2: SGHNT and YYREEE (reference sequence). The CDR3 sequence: CASSLALLAGGLRDTQYF. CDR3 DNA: TGTGCCAGCAGCTTGGCGTTACTAGCGGGAGGTCTGAGGGATACGCAGTATTTT.

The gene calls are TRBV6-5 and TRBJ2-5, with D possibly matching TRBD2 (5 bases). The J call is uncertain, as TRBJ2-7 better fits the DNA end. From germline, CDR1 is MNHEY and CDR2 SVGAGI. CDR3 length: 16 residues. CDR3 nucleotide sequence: TGTGCCAGCAGTTACGGCCTAACGGGGAGCTCCTACGAGCAGTACTTC. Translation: CASSYGLTGSSYEQYF.